This TCR beta chain is drawn from a study of cytomegalovirus exposure and HLA in healthy donors. This clone was seen more than once but under ten times. Germline assignment: CDR1 LNHDA and CDR2 SQIVND (reference sequence). The CDR3 is 14 residues long. J lost 2 bases, V lost 6 bases, and 4 bases had no gene match. It was with 60 Vbeta and 13 Jbeta primers that the PCR ran. Using immunoSEQ multiplex PCR, the repertoire was profiled, and TCRdb retains in-frame clones only, with some absent. The sample records about 190,000 clones, roughly 80% being singletons. Sequences were obtained from PBMCs. The clonotype was recovered from a man in his forties or fifties in good health and CMV-seronegative. The genes are TRBV19 and TRBJ1-1; TRBD1 aligns across 9 bases. Written as DNA, the CDR3 is TGTGCCAGTAGCCGGGGACAGGGAAACACTGAAGCTTTCTTT. It encodes CASSRGQGNTEAFF.